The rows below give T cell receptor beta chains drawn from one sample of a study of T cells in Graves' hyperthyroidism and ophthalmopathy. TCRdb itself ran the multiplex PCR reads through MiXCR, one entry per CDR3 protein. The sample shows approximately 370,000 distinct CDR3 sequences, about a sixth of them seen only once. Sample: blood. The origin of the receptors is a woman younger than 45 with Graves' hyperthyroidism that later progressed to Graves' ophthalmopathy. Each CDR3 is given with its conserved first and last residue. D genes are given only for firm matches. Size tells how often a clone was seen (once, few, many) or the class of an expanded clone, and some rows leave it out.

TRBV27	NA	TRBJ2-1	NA	TGTGCCAGCAGTTTATCCGGTGGTGAGCAGTTCTTC	CASSLSGGEQFF
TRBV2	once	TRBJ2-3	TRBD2	TGTGCCAGCAGTATGAGACTAGCGGAAAGCACAGATACGCAGTATTTT	CASSMRLAESTDTQYF
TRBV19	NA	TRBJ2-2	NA	TGTGCCAGTAGTATCCGCGTGGGGGGAAGCTCCCGCACCGGGGAGCTGTTTTTT	CASSIRVGGSSRTGELFF
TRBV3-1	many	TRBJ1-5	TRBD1	TGTGCCAGCAGCCGGACAGGTTCTGATCAGCCCCAGCATTTT	CASSRTGSDQPQHF
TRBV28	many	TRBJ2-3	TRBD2	TGTGCCAGCAGTTTAACTAGCGGGGATAGCACAGATACGCAGTATTTT	CASSLTSGDSTDTQYF
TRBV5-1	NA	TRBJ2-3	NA	TGCGCCAGCAGCTTCTGGGGAGGCACAGATACGCAGTATTTT	CASSFWGGTDTQYF
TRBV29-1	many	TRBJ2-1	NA	TGCAGCGCGTATAACGTAGAATCCAATGAGCAGTTCTTC	CSAYNVESNEQFF
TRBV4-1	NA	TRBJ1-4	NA	TGCGCCAGCAGTCCCGTCTACGGAGGTTCTGAAAAACTGTTTTTT	CASSPVYGGSEKLFF
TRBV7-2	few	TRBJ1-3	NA	TGTGCCAGCAGCTCCGACGGTACCTCTGGAAACACCATATATTTT	CASSSDGTSGNTIYF
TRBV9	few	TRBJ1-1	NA	TGTGCCAGCAGCATACCGGACTGGCCCACTGAAGCTTTCTTT	CASSIPDWPTEAFF
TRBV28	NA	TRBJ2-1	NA	TGTGCCAGCAGTTTCGGTAATAACGGGGAGCTGAGGGTGCAGTTCTTC	CASSFGNNGELRVQFF
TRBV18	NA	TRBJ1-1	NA	TGTGCCAGCTCGCTCGACGCAACTGGAGCTTTCTTT	CASSLDATGAFF
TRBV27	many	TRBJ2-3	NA	TGTGCCAGCAGTTTACTTGTGCCAGATACGCAGTATTTT	CASSLLVPDTQYF
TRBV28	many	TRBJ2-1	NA	TGTGCCAGCAGTTTCAACACCTACAATGAGCAGTTCTTC	CASSFNTYNEQFF
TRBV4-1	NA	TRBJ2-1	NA	TGCGCCAGCAGCCCGACGTGGGGTGGTGAGCAGTTCTTC	CASSPTWGGEQFF
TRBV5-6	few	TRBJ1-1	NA	TGTGCCAGCAGCTTGGTTACAGGAGAAGCTTTCTTT	CASSLVTGEAFF
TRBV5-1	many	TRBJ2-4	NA	TGCGCCAGCAGCCTCGACAGTGGGGCGACCATTCAGTACTTC	CASSLDSGATIQYF
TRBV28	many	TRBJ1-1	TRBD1	TGTGCCAGCAGAGAGGACAGGATTTGGAACACTGAAGCTTTCTTT	CASREDRIWNTEAFF
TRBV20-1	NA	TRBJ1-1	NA	TGCAGTGCTAGAGATCTAGTAAGGGAACAGAACACTGAAGCTTTCTTT	CSARDLVREQNTEAFF
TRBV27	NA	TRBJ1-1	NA	TGTGCCAGCAGTTTAGGACCCCCCGGGGGCACTGAAGCTTTCTTT	CASSLGPPGGTEAFF
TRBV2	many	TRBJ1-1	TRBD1	TGTGCCAGCAGTGTACCGGACAGGGGGATGAACACTGAAGCTTTCTTT	CASSVPDRGMNTEAFF
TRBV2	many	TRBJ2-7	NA	TGTGCCAGCAGGGAACAGTACGAGCAGTACTTC	CASREQYEQYF
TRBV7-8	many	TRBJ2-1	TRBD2	TGTGCCAGCAGCCTCATCGGGAGGGGATCCTACAATGAGCAGTTCTTC	CASSLIGRGSYNEQFF
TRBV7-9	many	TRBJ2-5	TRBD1	TGTGCCAGCAGACGTCGACAGGGGGCATGGGAGACCCAGTACTTC	CASRRRQGAWETQYF
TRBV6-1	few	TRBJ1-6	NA	TGTGCCAGCGGCTACCCTGGAGCTGATTCACCCCTCCACTTT	CASGYPGADSPLHF
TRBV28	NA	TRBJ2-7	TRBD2	TGTGCCAGCAGCCCTTGGGACGCGGGGGAGACGTACGAGCAGTACTTC	CASSPWDAGETYEQYF
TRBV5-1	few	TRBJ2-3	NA	TGCGCCACCCGGCGAGGGTTGAGCACAGATACGCAGTATTTT	CATRRGLSTDTQYF
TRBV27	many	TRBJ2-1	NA	TGTGCCAGCCAGTCTGTCTGGGGATTATACAATGAGCAGTTCTTC	CASQSVWGLYNEQFF
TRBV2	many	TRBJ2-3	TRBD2	TGTGCCAGCAGGGGACTAGCGGGGAGCACAGATACGCAGTATTTT	CASRGLAGSTDTQYF
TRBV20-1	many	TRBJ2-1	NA	TGCAGTGCTGAAGGTTACAATGAGCAGTTCTTC	CSAEGYNEQFF